This passage covers 30 T cell receptor beta chains from one sample sequenced in a study of human T cells and chemical hapten exposure. Stated time point: patch test 1, 2 weeks after DPC sensitization. The treatment here: therapeutic diphenylcyclopropenone sensitization with weekly scalp DPC. TCRdb reprocessed the RACE reads with MiXCR, giving one entry per CDR3 protein. The table shows about 340,000 distinct CDR3 sequences, with under 9% occurring only once. Sequenced here: whole blood, sampled in connection with sensitization to the hapten diphenylcyclopropenone (DPC). Receptors originate from a woman younger than 35 with alopecia areata. Some clones in this sample may be carry-over from other donors' samples.

This clonotype was counted only a few times. The rearrangement links TRBV29-1 to TRBJ1-2; D is possibly TRBD1 (5 bases). The CDR3 sequence is 14 residues long. Germline values: CDR1 SQVTM, CDR2 ANQGSEA. Trimming stripped 6 bases from V and 5 bases from J, with 19 bases between. The CDR3 protein is CSVGGSGPLYGYTF. In nucleotides, the CDR3 is TGCAGCGTCGGAGGGTCAGGGCCCCTATATGGCTACACCTTC.

This chain links TRBV5-1 with TRBJ1-5; a weak D match, TRBD1 (5 bases). V dropped 4 bases and J dropped 3 bases, with 14 bases sitting between them. CDR3 length equals 15 residues. CDR1 is SGHRS, CDR2 YFSETQ, per germline. CDR3 sequence reads: CASSPTGTSNQPQHF. DNA of the CDR3: TGCGCCAGCAGCCCCACAGGTACCTCCAATCAGCCCCAGCATTTT.

This chain joins TRBV7-2 and TRBJ2-3, with TRBD2 as a possible D gene (5 bases). V dropped 5 bases and J dropped 4 bases, with 25 bases sitting between them. The CDR3 is 18 amino acids. Germline V gene lookup returns CDR1 SGHTA and CDR2 FQGNSA. Here the CDR3 DNA reads TGTGCCAGCAGCCCCCACGGTAGAGGGTTCCGTAGGGCAGATACGCAGTATTTT. Protein product: CASSPHGRGFRRADTQYF.

The sample holds a few counts of this clonotype. The chain has TRBV7-2 and TRBJ1-1; D ambiguous. V lost 0 bases, J lost 7 bases, and 6 bases lay in between. CDR3 length: 12 amino acids. Germline CDR1 and CDR2: SGHTA and FQGNSA. CDR3 bases: TGTGCCAGCAGCTTAGCTGGGATTGAAGCTTTCTTT. It yields the protein CASSLAGIEAFF.

The chain carries TRBV12-3 or TRBV12-4 and TRBJ1-6; 12 nucleotides agree with TRBD1. Trimming cost V 5 bases and J 7 bases; bases outside gene matches: 9. CDR3 length: 17 amino acids. The CDR3 sequence is CASSGPGQGAGNSPLHF. In nucleotides, the CDR3 is TGTGCCAGCAGTGGACCGGGACAGGGGGCAGGAAATTCACCCCTCCACTTT.

This clonotype was seen a few times. The chain uses TRBV20-1 and TRBJ1-2; no firm D call. This CDR3 region has 13 residues. Germline V gives CDR1 DFQATT, CDR2 SNEGSKA (reference sequence). The CDR3 region is CSHSGFFNYGYTF. DNA for the CDR3: TGCAGCCATTCTGGGTTCTTTAACTATGGCTACACCTTC.

V gene TRBV10-3 combines with J gene TRBJ2-7; D unclear. Germline CDR1 and CDR2: ENHRY and SYGVKD. V dropped 5 bases and J dropped 0 bases, with 5 bases sitting between them. The CDR3 consists of 12 residues. CDR3 sequence: CAISPGSYEQYF. The CDR3, as DNA: TGTGCCATCAGTCCAGGCTCCTACGAGCAGTACTTC.

V gene TRBV20-1 combines with J gene TRBJ2-2; the match to TRBD1 covers 7 bases. V lost 1 base and J lost 5; bases outside the gene matches: 4. The CDR3 extends over 14 amino acids. Germline V CDR1 and CDR2: DFQATT, SNEGSKA (reference sequence). CDR3 residues: CSARAGTDTGELFF. CDR3 sequence (DNA): TGCAGTGCTAGAGCCGGGACAGATACCGGGGAGCTGTTTTTT.

This clonotype was detected a few times. The chain is built from TRBV6-5 and TRBJ2-2; 7 bases match TRBD1. The CDR3 length is 17 residues. Trimming removed 5 bases from V and 2 bases from J; junction bases left unmatched: 11. Germline lookup yields CDR1 MNHEY and CDR2 SVGAGI. Here the CDR3 DNA reads TGTGCCAGCAGTCGAACCGGGACAGCTATTAACACCGGGGAGCTGTTTTTT. Translating it yields CASSRTGTAINTGELFF.

The chain carries TRBV6-5 and TRBJ1-2; 7 positions match TRBD1. This CDR3 comprises 15 residues. Germline lookup yields CDR1 MNHEY and CDR2 SVGAGI. V lost 0 bases and J lost 4; bases outside the gene matches: 5. The CDR3, as DNA: TGTGCCAGCAGTTACTCTGGGACAGCTTTCTATGGCTACACCTTC. Protein sequence: CASSYSGTAFYGYTF.

The sample holds many counts of this clonotype. This chain uses TRBV6-5 with TRBJ2-2, with TRBD1 identical over 7 bases. With V trimmed by 4 bases and J by 6 bases, 2 bases remained unmatched. CDR3 length equals 13 residues. Germline assignment: CDR1 MNHEY and CDR2 SVGAGI. CDR3 residues: CASSFDRAGELFF. The CDR3 DNA reads TGTGCCAGCAGTTTCGACAGGGCCGGGGAGCTGTTTTTT.

This clonotype was seen only a few times. This chain links TRBV20-1 with TRBJ2-3; D gene uncertain. Trimming stripped 2 bases from V and 4 bases from J, with 16 bases between. The CDR3 has 15 residues. Germline V CDR1 and CDR2: DFQATT, SNEGSKA (reference sequence). The CDR3 nucleotides are TGCAGTGCTAGACCCCACGACAATATTCCAGATACGCAGTATTTT. Its protein product is CSARPHDNIPDTQYF.

This chain uses TRBV12-3 or TRBV12-4 with TRBJ1-6, with a tentative D call TRBD1 (5 bases). This CDR3 comprises 20 residues. V was pared by 1 base and J by 8 bases, with 27 bases between. CDR3 in amino acids: CASSLEVGATVGYPDSPLHF. In nucleotides, the CDR3 is TGTGCCAGCAGTTTAGAGGTTGGGGCGACAGTAGGATACCCCGATTCACCCCTCCACTTT.

The V gene is TRBV15, the J gene TRBJ2-7; D may be TRBD1 or TRBD2 (5 bases each). V was shortened by 5 bases and J by 2 bases, with 19 bases between the two germline ends. The germline gives CDR1 LNHNV, CDR2 YYDKDF (reference sequence). This CDR3 has 16 residues. The CDR3 region has the DNA TGTGCCACCAGCGAGATGGTACGGGACGGAGCCTACGAGCAGTACTTC. It is translated as CATSEMVRDGAYEQYF.

This sequence joins TRBV4-1 and TRBJ1-2; D might be TRBD1 (5 bases). The CDR3 spans 17 residues. V lost 1 base, J lost 2 bases, and 17 bases lay in between. CDR1 and CDR2 from the germline V gene are MGHRA and YSYEKL. CDR3 protein: CASSQVGSRGGNYGYTF. The CDR3 DNA sequence: TGCGCCAGCAGCCAAGTTGGGTCTAGGGGAGGAAACTATGGCTACACCTTC.

This clonotype was recorded at least ten times. The chain employs TRBV19 and TRBJ2-7; TRBD2 might be the D (6 bases). Trimming pared 7 bases from V and 1 base from J, leaving 11 bases between. From germline, CDR1 is LNHDA and CDR2 SQIVND (reference sequence). This CDR3 contains 13 residues. Here the CDR3 reads CASNGRGSYEQYF. The CDR3 bases are TGTGCCAGTAACGGGAGAGGTTCCTACGAGCAGTACTTC.

This clonotype was counted only a few times. The rearrangement uses TRBV29-1 and TRBJ1-1; D unresolved. The V end was cut by 3 bases, the J end by 0 bases, with 14 bases between. In germline, CDR1 is SQVTM, CDR2 ANQGSEA. This CDR3 contains 15 residues. CDR3 nucleotides: TGCAGCGTTGATGTTTATAAGAAAATGAACACTGAAGCTTTCTTT. Translated, it gives CSVDVYKKMNTEAFF.

This clonotype was detected only a few times. This rearrangement joins TRBV7-9 to TRBJ1-4; D might be TRBD1 (6 bases). The V gene's germline CDR1 is SEHNR and CDR2 FQNEAQ (reference sequence). This CDR3 region has 15 residues. Trimming took 5 bases from V and 7 from J, leaving 17 bases between them. Here the CDR3 reads CASSQGWGQGEKLFF. The CDR3 bases are TGTGCCAGCAGCCAGGGATGGGGGCAAGGTGAAAAACTGTTTTTT.

V gene TRBV6-5 combines with J gene TRBJ1-4, with 9 bases identical to TRBD1. The length of the CDR3 is 14 residues. Germline-derived CDR1 and CDR2 are MNHEY and SVGAGI. With V trimmed by 6 bases and J by 8 bases, 7 bases remained unmatched. CDR3 DNA sequence: TGTGCCAGCAGACTAACAGGGGGCGAAGAAAAACTGTTTTTT. This encodes CASRLTGGEEKLFF.

This clonotype was recorded many times. V and J are TRBV24-1 and TRBJ2-2; D might be TRBD2 (7 bases). In germline, CDR1 is KGHDR, CDR2 SFDVKD. Trimming shortened V by 11 bases and J by 4 bases, and 16 bases separated the two germline ends. There are 14 residues in the CDR3. The CDR3 nucleotides read TGTGCCATCGGCGGGGGCGGCGGCACCGGGGAGCTGTTTTTT. Translated, it gives CAIGGGGGTGELFF.

A remark on this clonotype: This CDR3 fails to terminate in the conserved phenylalanine or tryptophan, so it likely reflects a read error. The chain joins TRBV27 to TRBJ2-1, with D perhaps matching TRBD2 (5 bases). The V end was cut by 6 bases, the J end by 7 bases, with 25 bases between. CDR3 size: 17 residues. Germline V gene sequence: CDR1 MNHEY, CDR2 SMNVEV (reference sequence). The CDR3 DNA reads as TGTGCCAGCAGCCTCTATCCGGCACTAGGATTTTGGAATGAGCAGTTCATC. The encoded protein is CASSLYPALGFWNEQFI.

This clonotype was picked up a small number of times. Here the CDR3 reads CASSYGTAGGYTF. CDR3 DNA: TGTGCCAGCAGTTACGGGACCGCTGGCGGCTACACCTTC. This chain connects TRBV6-2 or TRBV6-3 to TRBJ1-2; the D gene is possibly TRBD1 (5 bases). CDR3 length equals 13 residues. Trimming took off 2 bases at V and 8 bases at J, with 12 bases between the two ends. Germline V gene sequence: CDR1 MNHEY, CDR2 SVGEGT.

This clonotype occurred many times. The chain is built from TRBV10-3 and TRBJ1-5; 10 nucleotides match TRBD1. Germline values: CDR1 ENHRY, CDR2 SYGVKD. This CDR3 has 14 residues. The V segment lost 4 bases and the J segment 6 bases; nucleotides outside the gene matches: 3. The CDR3 loop reads CAISGTGGAQPQHF. The CDR3 region has the DNA TGTGCCATCAGTGGGACAGGGGGGGCTCAGCCCCAGCATTTT.

A few counts support this clonotype. This rearrangement joins TRBV27 to TRBJ2-1; D gene ambiguous. V was cut by 4 bases and J by 8 bases, with 9 bases left in between. Germline V gene lookup returns CDR1 MNHEY and CDR2 SMNVEV (reference sequence). The CDR3 contains 12 residues. The CDR3 is CASSSEFDEQFF. The CDR3 DNA is TGTGCCAGCAGTTCCGAGTTTGATGAGCAGTTCTTC.

CDR3 DNA sequence: TGTGCCATCAGTGATCAGGAGGTAACCTACGAGCAGTACTTC. It yields the protein CAISDQEVTYEQYF. This chain links TRBV10-3 with TRBJ2-7, with TRBD2 as a possible D gene (5 bases). The CDR3 has 14 amino acids. Germline assignment: CDR1 ENHRY and CDR2 SYGVKD. Trimming took 3 bases from V and 2 from J, leaving 11 bases between them.

This clonotype has at least ten counts. The rearrangement joins TRBV12-3 or TRBV12-4 to TRBJ2-3, with TRBD1 matching 10 bases. This CDR3 comprises 17 residues. V lost 4 bases and J lost 2; bases outside the gene matches: 9. The CDR3, as DNA: TGTGCCAGCAGTTCCCATCCGGGACAGGGGCTCACAGATACGCAGTATTTT. Translation gives CASSSHPGQGLTDTQYF.

The chain employs TRBV4-2 and TRBJ2-5; 11 nucleotides match TRBD2. The CDR3 has 17 amino acids. V dropped 1 base and J dropped 4; count of bases not matched to a gene: 8. Germline CDR1 LGHNA, CDR2 YNFKEQ. The DNA for the CDR3 is TGTGCCAGCAGCCAAGCTATAGCGGGGGGGCGAGGAGAGACCCAGTACTTC. It encodes CASSQAIAGGRGETQYF.

The rearrangement links TRBV12-3 or TRBV12-4 to TRBJ2-7; 8 nucleotides agree with TRBD2. Germline trimming cut 4 bases from V and 0 bases from J; bases unmatched to any gene: 2. The length of the CDR3 is 14 residues. In DNA form, the CDR3 reads TGTGCCAGCAGTTCTAGCGGGCTCTCCTACGAGCAGTACTTC. It is translated as CASSSSGLSYEQYF.

This clonotype was picked up a small number of times. CDR3 sequence reads: CSARDIDRDRGGNEQYF. The CDR3 nucleotides read TGCAGTGCTAGAGATATCGACCGGGACAGGGGCGGGAACGAGCAGTACTTC. The V gene is TRBV20-1, the J gene TRBJ2-7; 10 bases line up with TRBD1. Unmatched junction bases numbered 13, after V lost 0 bases and J lost 5 bases. Germline CDR1 and CDR2: DFQATT and SNEGSKA (reference sequence). The CDR3 consists of 17 residues.

This clonotype has only a few counts. The chain uses TRBV10-3 and TRBJ1-1; D perhaps matches TRBD1 (6 bases). V gave up 1 base and J gave up 6 bases, with 24 bases separating them. Germline V gene sequence: CDR1 ENHRY, CDR2 SYGVKD. This CDR3 has 18 amino acids. The CDR3 loop is CAISEFSSGGERIAEAFF. The DNA of the CDR3 is TGTGCCATCAGTGAGTTTAGTTCGGGGGGCGAAAGAATCGCTGAAGCTTTCTTT.